The rows below give T cell receptor beta chains drawn from one sample of a study of T-cell memory formation after mild COVID-19. TCRdb recomputed calls from the 5' RACE reads with MiXCR, one row per CDR3 protein. The sample includes around 340,000 distinct CDR3 sequences, approximately 12% of them seen just once. The sequenced material came from PBMCs or a T cell subset sorted from them (not recorded which). The receptors here all came from a man in his late teens or twenties who had mild COVID-19 (a few samples of this study predate the infection). Cell type and time point are not known. Each CDR3 is given with its conserved first and last residue. The D gene is left open where the match is weak. For some rows the clone size is stated as once, few or many, or as a class when expanded; others skip it.

TRBV7-9	TRBD2	.	TRBJ2-1	CASSPQRGLTYNEQFF	TGTGCCAGCAGCCCCCAGCGGGGACTTACCTACAATGAGCAGTTCTTC
TRBV4-3	TRBD1	.	TRBJ2-2	CASSQVGTGYTGELFF	TGCGCCAGCAGCCAAGTCGGGACAGGGTACACCGGGGAGCTGTTTTTT
TRBV6-2/TRBV6-3	.	.	TRBJ2-5	CATAARETQYF	TGTGCCACAGCAGCCAGGGAGACCCAGTACTTC
TRBV25-1	.	few	TRBJ2-3	CASSESGVGADTQYF	TGTGCCAGCAGTGAATCCGGTGTTGGGGCAGATACGCAGTATTTT
TRBV29-1	.	.	TRBJ1-2	CSVDRDGDYGYTF	TGCAGCGTTGATAGGGACGGGGACTATGGCTACACCTTC
TRBV4-3	.	few	TRBJ2-2	CASSHGAAGELFF	TGCGCCAGCAGCCACGGGGCCGCCGGGGAGCTGTTTTTT
TRBV5-1	.	many	TRBJ2-5	CASSLEQGRETQYF	TGCGCCAGCAGCTTGGAGCAGGGAAGGGAGACCCAGTACTTC
TRBV5-1	.	few	TRBJ1-2	CASTEDGPYGYTF	TGCGCCAGCACCGAGGACGGACCCTATGGCTACACCTTC
TRBV11-2	TRBD1	few	TRBJ1-4	CASRRTGGGEKLFF	TGTGCCAGCAGGAGAACAGGGGGAGGTGAAAAACTGTTTTTT
TRBV11-1	TRBD1	many	TRBJ2-5	CASSPGTGKETQYF	TGTGCCAGCAGCCCCGGGACAGGGAAAGAGACCCAGTACTTC
TRBV11-2	TRBD2	many	TRBJ2-5	CASSLRSFNLAGGPVQQETQYF	TGTGCCAGCAGCTTAAGGTCATTCAACCTGGCGGGGGGGCCCGTACAACAAGAGACCCAGTACTTC
TRBV4-1	TRBD2	.	TRBJ2-3	CASSQPLADPRNTQYF	TGCGCCAGCAGCCAGCCCCTAGCGGACCCCCGGAATACGCAGTATTTT
TRBV4-3	TRBD1	few	TRBJ1-1	CASSQVHPGQQAFF	TGCGCCAGCAGCCAAGTTCATCCGGGACAGCAAGCTTTCTTT
TRBV6-5	.	few	TRBJ1-2	CASTLRFNGRAGYTF	TGTGCCAGCACCTTAAGGTTTAACGGCCGGGCGGGCTACACCTTC
TRBV7-9	.	.	TRBJ2-5	CASSLNTETQYF	TGTGCCAGCAGCTTAAATACGGAGACCCAGTACTTC
TRBV10-3	.	few	TRBJ2-2	CAIKAGHTGELFF	TGTGCCATCAAGGCGGGGCACACCGGGGAGCTGTTTTTT
TRBV4-1	.	few	TRBJ2-1	CASRGDSDSSYNEQFF	TGCGCCAGCAGGGGGGACTCGGACAGCTCCTACAATGAGCAGTTCTTC
TRBV3-1	.	few	TRBJ1-5	CASSQDLRGGQHF	TGTGCCAGCAGCCAAGATCTAAGGGGAGGCCAGCATTTT
TRBV4-3	.	many	TRBJ1-5	CASSQDKAGRQPQHF	TGCGCCAGCAGCCAAGATAAGGCAGGGCGTCAGCCCCAGCATTTT
TRBV11-2	.	.	TRBJ1-1	CASSPRFYGAFF	TGTGCCAGCAGCCCCCGCTTTTATGGCGCTTTCTTT
TRBV18	.	.	TRBJ1-1	CASSPEGRRDEAFF	TGTGCCAGCTCACCAGAGGGACGCAGGGATGAAGCTTTCTTT
TRBV14	TRBD2	few	TRBJ2-2	CASSRGLAGGPRVGELFF	TGTGCCAGCAGCCGAGGACTAGCGGGGGGACCCCGTGTCGGGGAGCTGTTTTTT
TRBV5-1	.	many	TRBJ2-1	CASSLGQTYNEQFF	TGCGCCAGCAGCTTGGGTCAGACCTACAATGAGCAGTTCTTC
TRBV7-9	TRBD1	.	TRBJ2-3	CASSSGTGSDTQYF	TGTGCCAGCAGCTCCGGGACAGGGTCAGATACGCAGTATTTT
TRBV25-1	.	few	TRBJ2-5	CASSESGSWTQYF	TGTGCCAGCAGTGAATCGGGCAGCTGGACCCAGTACTTC
TRBV5-1	TRBD2	.	TRBJ2-1	CASSPGGGRSYNEQFF	TGCGCCAGCAGTCCGGGAGGGGGAAGATCCTACAATGAGCAGTTCTTC
TRBV29-1	.	few	TRBJ1-1	CSVDPGGGNTEAFF	TGCAGCGTTGACCCCGGGGGAGGGAACACTGAAGCTTTCTTT